In this sample, the clone carrying this T cell receptor beta chain turned up many times. Its antigen is as yet unknown. Described time point: newly diagnosed GD, antithyroid drugs for less than 3 months. The TCR library used RNA extracted from PBMCs. The sample belongs to a study of regulatory T cells in long-lasting Graves disease. This CDR3 spans 15 amino acids. J gave up 0 bases and V 4 bases, and 4 bases lay outside the gene matches. The germline V gene encodes CDR1 SGDLS and CDR2 YYNGEE. HTBI primers from iRepertoire and Arm-PCR of CDR3 regions yielded the TCR beta libraries. One entry per CDR3 protein, called by TCRdb with MiXCR from the multiplex PCR reads. Among a few hundred thousand distinct CDR3 sequences listed, about 10% were seen once. Whole-study results and caveats: Patients whose Graves' disease persisted exhibited lower TCR diversity than those newly diagnosed.

The same sample was also used in a study of T cells in Graves' hyperthyroidism and ophthalmopathy.

The chain uses TRBV9 and TRBJ1-5, with 7 bases aligning to TRBD1. The source material was peripheral blood mononuclear cells (PBMCs), sampled at new diagnosis, from a patient treated with antithyroid drugs. This TCR was sampled from a woman younger than 30 with Graves disease. The CDR3 spells CASSTGAYSNQPQHF. DNA of the CDR3: TGTGCCAGCAGCACAGGGGCTTATAGCAATCAGCCCCAGCATTTT.